Shown below are 8 T cell receptor beta chains from a single sample sequenced in a study of spatial heterogeneity in lung cancer. TCRdb independently ran MiXCR on the 5' RACE reads; one entry per CDR3 protein. This sample has 25,000 to 35,000 distinct CDR3 sequences, with about 10% found just once. Regarding time point: blood at routine non-recurrence follow-up after resection. The sample in question was PBMCs, obtained at follow-up. These receptors were obtained from a female donor with early-stage non-small cell lung cancer.

The rearrangement uses TRBV28 and TRBJ1-1, with a tentative D call TRBD1 (6 bases). In germline, CDR1 is MDHEN, CDR2 SYDVKM. Deletions cut 7 bases from V and 5 bases from J, with 17 bases between. This CDR3 spans 14 amino acids. This CDR3 reads CASTSPGVLTEAFF. Here the CDR3 DNA reads TGTGCCAGCACCTCCCCAGGGGTCCTGACTGAAGCTTTCTTT.

This clonotype has a count of ten or more. The gene calls are TRBV29-1 and TRBJ2-3; no definite D call. From germline, CDR1 is SQVTM and CDR2 ANQGSEA. There are 11 residues in the CDR3. V was clipped by 7 bases and J by 5 bases, with 10 bases between them. The CDR3 DNA follows: TGCAGCGCCGTAGGAGTAGATACGCAGTATTTT. Residues: CSAVGVDTQYF.

There are many counts of this clonotype. This chain links TRBV11-3 with TRBJ2-3, with unresolved D. Trimming pared 4 bases from V and 6 bases from J, leaving 11 bases between. CDR3 length: 13 residues. Germline CDR1 is SGHNT and CDR2 is YENEEA. CDR3 sequence (DNA): TGTGCCAGCAGCTCTGCCTATGAGGATACGCAGTATTTT. Protein: CASSSAYEDTQYF.

This clonotype was counted only a few times. The chain uses TRBV29-1 and TRBJ2-3; a weak D match, TRBD2 (7 bases). CDR1 is SQVTM, CDR2 ANQGSEA, per germline. Trimming cost V 5 bases and J 1 base, with 10 bases left between them. The CDR3 has 13 amino acids. CDR3 DNA sequence: TGCAGCGTTCCGGGGGGCCGCACAGATACGCAGTATTTT. This encodes CSVPGGRTDTQYF.

Note on this clonotype: Given a much more abundant clone one base away, this may be a read error. Likely a read error: the CDR3 ends without its conserved phenylalanine or tryptophan. V gene TRBV29-1 combines with J gene TRBJ2-5; maybe TRBD2 (6 bases). Germline loops: CDR1 SQVTM, CDR2 ANQGSEA. The CDR3 consists of 11 residues. V lost 3 bases and J lost 7, with 9 bases in between. The CDR3 DNA reads as TGCAGCGTTGACTCCGGGGGGACCCAGTACTCC. This translates into CSVDSGGTQYS.

There are many counts of this clonotype. V is TRBV4-1 and J is TRBJ2-7; D perhaps matches TRBD1 (5 bases). V lost 4 bases, J lost 0 bases, and 13 bases lay in between. Per the germline V gene, CDR1 is MGHRA and CDR2 is YSYEKL. There are 15 residues in the CDR3. The CDR3 sequence is CASSRTDSGSYEQYF. The CDR3 nucleotides are TGCGCCAGCAGCCGAACTGACAGTGGCTCCTACGAGCAGTACTTC.

V gene TRBV2 combines with J gene TRBJ2-7; 9 bases align to TRBD2. V gave up 7 bases and J gave up 6 bases; unmatched junction bases: 7. The V gene's germline CDR1 is SNHLY and CDR2 FYNNEI. The CDR3 sequence is 13 residues long. CDR3 in amino acids: CASNERGVGEQYF. The CDR3 DNA follows: TGTGCCAGCAATGAGCGGGGGGTCGGCGAGCAGTACTTC.

The chain has TRBV12-5 and TRBJ2-7; D unresolved. CDR1 LGHNT and CDR2 FRNRAP come from the germline V gene. CDR3 length: 13 amino acids. V lost 1 base, J lost 4 bases, and 8 bases lay in between. The CDR3 loop reads CASGLGSAYEQYF. As DNA, the CDR3 is TGTGCTAGTGGTTTGGGCTCGGCTTACGAGCAGTACTTC.